A single sample gave rise to the 21 T cell receptor beta chains below, sequenced in a study of early T cells in non-severe SARS-CoV-2 infection. Using its own MiXCR run on the 5' RACE reads, TCRdb lists one record per CDR3 protein. The sample includes around 93,000 distinct CDR3 sequences, less than 15% of them seen just once. Sequencing used whole blood, obtained at baseline. The source is an adult who was a healthcare worker with PCR-confirmed SARS-CoV-2 infection or an uninfected control (not recorded which).

Here the CDR3 DNA reads TGCAGCGCCGGCACCTCCTCCTACGAGCAGTACTTC. It codes for CSAGTSSYEQYF. V is TRBV29-1 and J is TRBJ2-7, with D unclear. The CDR3 spans 12 residues. Germline V gene lookup returns CDR1 SQVTM and CDR2 ANQGSEA. The V end was cut by 7 bases, the J end by 0 bases, with 10 bases between.

This clonotype was recorded a few times. This chain joins TRBV12-5 and TRBJ1-2, with TRBD1 matching over 11 bases. J gave up 4 bases and V 3 bases, and 13 bases lay outside the gene matches. Per the germline V gene, CDR1 is LGHNT and CDR2 is FRNRAP. The CDR3 totals 18 residues. CDR3: CASGLSGGQGDFGYGYTF. The DNA of the CDR3 is TGTGCTAGTGGTTTAAGCGGGGGACAGGGGGATTTCGGCTATGGCTACACCTTC.

The V gene is TRBV15, the J gene TRBJ2-1, with unresolved D. The V gene lost 3 bases and the J gene lost 0 bases, with 9 bases spanning the gap. The CDR3 length is 15 residues. The germline CDR1 and CDR2 sequences are LNHNV and YYDKDF (reference sequence). CDR3: CATSRADLSYNEQFF. CDR3 coding DNA: TGTGCCACCAGCAGGGCGGACCTCTCCTACAATGAGCAGTTCTTC.

This clonotype occurred many times. The rearrangement joins TRBV28 to TRBJ1-5; D is unresolved. The CDR3 length is 16 residues. Trimming removed 5 bases from V and 0 bases from J, with 14 bases in between. Germline V gene sequence: CDR1 MDHEN, CDR2 SYDVKM. The CDR3 bases are TGTGCCAGCAGTCCCCGGACTGTGGCTAGCAATCAGCCCCAGCATTTT. It specifies CASSPRTVASNQPQHF.

The chain is built from TRBV29-1 and TRBJ2-7, with 8 bases lining up with TRBD1. V lost 3 bases, J lost 7 bases, and 11 bases stayed unmatched. The germline CDR1 and CDR2 sequences are SQVTM and ANQGSEA. The CDR3 is 14 residues long. CDR3 coding DNA: TGCAGCGTTGAGATAAGGCAGGGGGCGCATGAGCAGTACTTC. Its translation is CSVEIRQGAHEQYF.

The CDR3: CAISDPSGITDTQYF. Written as DNA, the CDR3 is TGTGCCATCAGTGATCCTAGCGGTATCACAGATACGCAGTATTTT. This rearrangement joins TRBV10-3 to TRBJ2-3, with TRBD2 identical over 7 bases. Unmatched junction bases numbered 5, after V lost 3 bases and J lost 2 bases. Germline lookup yields CDR1 ENHRY and CDR2 SYGVKD. The CDR3 is 15 residues long.

The rearrangement uses TRBV7-9 and TRBJ2-2; TRBD2 matches at 10 bases. With 6 bases clipped from V and 7 bases from J, the junction kept 5 bases outside the gene matches. The CDR3 runs to 14 residues. Per germline, CDR1 SEHNR and CDR2 FQNEAQ (reference sequence). The CDR3 sequence is CASSLAGVSGELFF. The DNA of the CDR3 is TGTGCCAGCAGTCTAGCGGGAGTTAGCGGGGAGCTGTTTTTT.

This clonotype was counted many times. The gene calls are TRBV7-9 and TRBJ1-4; unclear D gene. The V gene lost 3 bases and the J gene lost 1 base, with 9 bases spanning the gap. CDR1 SEHNR and CDR2 FQNEAQ come from the germline V gene (reference sequence). The CDR3 covers 15 residues. The CDR3 coding sequence is TGTGCCAGCAGCTTCTGGTCGGGAACTAATGAAAAACTGTTTTTT. This translates into CASSFWSGTNEKLFF.

The chain joins TRBV12-3 or TRBV12-4 to TRBJ2-3; D is tentatively TRBD1 or TRBD2 (6 bases each). Trimming cost V 6 bases and J 4 bases, with 23 bases left between them. The CDR3 is 17 amino acids. CDR3 sequence (DNA): TGTGCCAGCAGCCTACCGAGGGGGGCGAGCGCGGCAGATACGCAGTATTTT. This sequence encodes CASSLPRGASAADTQYF.

This rearrangement joins TRBV28 to TRBJ2-1, with 8 nucleotides matching TRBD2. V lost 7 bases to trimming and J lost 7 bases; unmatched junction nucleotides: 12. The germline V gene encodes CDR1 MDHEN and CDR2 SYDVKM. The CDR3 consists of 15 residues. Written as DNA, the CDR3 is TGTGCCAGCACTCCCGCCCGGGGACTAGGTAATGAGCAGTTCTTC. Translated, it gives CASTPARGLGNEQFF.

The chain is built from TRBV2 and TRBJ2-4; TRBD1 matches 8 bases. Losses at the gene ends were 10 bases for V and 5 bases for J; bases not matched to a gene: 10. This CDR3 comprises 14 residues. Per germline, CDR1 SNHLY and CDR2 FYNNEI. CDR3 in DNA: TGTGCCATCAGCGACAGGGGCAATGAAAACATTCAGTACTTC. Protein sequence: CAISDRGNENIQYF. Combining the CDR3 with reference TRBV2 and TRBJ2-4 gives the whole variable domain EPEVTQTPSHQVTQMGQEVILRCVPISNHLYFYWYRQILGQKVEFLVSFYNNEISEKSEIFDDQFSVERPDGSNFTLKIRSTKLEDSAMYFCAISDRGNENIQYFGAGTRLSVL.

This clonotype was counted many times. The rearrangement links TRBV25-1 to TRBJ2-2; D tentatively reads TRBD1 or TRBD2 (5 bases each). CDR1 is MGHDK and CDR2 is SYGVNS in the germline V gene. There are 18 residues in the CDR3. V lost 4 bases to trimming and J lost 4 bases, with 22 bases between them. Here the CDR3 reads CASSASKGRSRFTGELFF. The CDR3 region has the DNA TGTGCCAGCAGTGCTTCCAAGGGACGGAGTAGATTCACCGGGGAGCTGTTTTTT.

The chain joins TRBV19 to TRBJ2-1; TRBD2 is a possible D gene (5 bases). V lost 3 bases and J 5 bases, leaving 17 bases between the germline ends. The germline V gene has CDR1 LNHDA and CDR2 SQIVND (reference sequence). CDR3 length: 16 residues. CDR3 nucleotide sequence: TGTGCCAGTAGTATCGGGCGAGGGAGTCTAGACAATGAGCAGTTCTTC. This translates into CASSIGRGSLDNEQFF.

This clonotype was detected ten times or more. This chain connects TRBV19 to TRBJ1-2, with 11 nucleotides matching TRBD1. The CDR3 has 14 amino acids. Germline CDR1 reads LNHDA; CDR2 reads SQIVND (reference sequence). J gave up 7 bases and V 7 bases, and 8 bases lay outside the gene matches. CDR3 sequence (DNA): TGTGCCAGTATCGCCGGGACAGGGGGAGGTGGCTACACCTTC. Translating it yields CASIAGTGGGGYTF.

This clonotype has ten or more counts. The CDR3 sequence is CASSEIAVGTAGELFF. CDR3 nucleotides: TGTGCCAGCAGTGAGATAGCTGTAGGTACCGCCGGGGAGCTGTTTTTT. The chain has TRBV2 and TRBJ2-2; D uncertain. The germline gives CDR1 SNHLY, CDR2 FYNNEI. The CDR3 covers 16 residues. The V end was cut by 3 bases, the J end by 6 bases, with 17 bases between.

This clonotype was detected ten times or more. The chain links TRBV20-1 to TRBJ2-7; D unclear. CDR3 length: 15 amino acids. CDR1 and CDR2 (germline): DFQATT, SNEGSKA (reference sequence). The V end was cut by 0 bases, the J end by 1 base, with 13 bases between. DNA for the CDR3: TGCAGTGCTAGAGATAACATCGCCATTTCCTACGAGCAGTACTTC. This sequence encodes CSARDNIAISYEQYF.

This clonotype was seen repeatedly, ten times or more. The V and J genes are TRBV20-1 and TRBJ2-3, with D perhaps matching TRBD1 (6 bases). CDR1 and CDR2 from the germline V gene are DFQATT and SNEGSKA (reference sequence). The CDR3 loop spans 15 amino acids. The V and J ends lost 1 base and 1 base respectively, with 12 bases between them. The CDR3 DNA follows: TGCAGTGCTAGAGTTGGGGGCGGCCGCACAGATACGCAGTATTTT. Translating it yields CSARVGGGRTDTQYF.

This clonotype was counted at least ten times. The chain has TRBV7-9 and TRBJ2-3; TRBD2 aligns across 8 bases. The length of the CDR3 is 16 residues. V was pared by 3 bases and J by 8 bases, with 13 bases of the junction left unmatched. Per germline, CDR1 SEHNR and CDR2 FQNEAQ (reference sequence). The CDR3 sequence: CASSLSGGVLLGTQYF. The CDR3 DNA follows: TGTGCCAGCAGCTTGAGCGGGGGTGTCCTTCTCGGTACGCAGTATTTT.

This rearrangement joins TRBV5-6 to TRBJ2-1, with 9 bases identical to TRBD1. Unmatched junction bases numbered 5, after V lost 7 bases and J lost 6 bases. This CDR3 is built from 13 residues. Germline loops: CDR1 SGHDT, CDR2 YYEEEE. The CDR3 nucleotides are TGTGCCAGCCGGACAGGGGCAGGCAATGAGCAGTTCTTC. Its translation: CASRTGAGNEQFF.

This clonotype was counted at least ten times. The chain uses TRBV27 and TRBJ2-1, with TRBD2 matching 7 bases. With V trimmed by 4 bases and J by 0 bases, 6 bases remained unmatched. Germline CDR1 reads MNHEY; CDR2 reads SMNVEV (reference sequence). CDR3 length equals 16 residues. The CDR3 DNA reads as TGTGCCAGCAGTTCAACTAGCGCCAGCTCCTACAATGAGCAGTTCTTC. As protein: CASSSTSASSYNEQFF.

The chain is built from TRBV6-6 and TRBJ2-1; no firm D call. Trimming shortened V by 7 bases and J by 5 bases, and 6 bases separated the two germline ends. The V gene's germline CDR1 is MNHNY and CDR2 SVGAGI (reference sequence). The CDR3 loop spans 11 amino acids. The CDR3 loop is CASTRNNEQFF. CDR3 nucleotides: TGTGCCAGCACTCGTAACAATGAGCAGTTCTTC.